This T cell receptor (beta chain) was found in a study of OX40 agonist ivuxolimab in advanced cancers. The CDR3 covers 15 residues. CDR1 is SQVTM and CDR2 is ANQGSEA in the germline V gene. The ends lost 1 base at V and 5 bases at J; junction bases unmatched: 5. This table comes from immunoSEQ multiplex PCR, and its TCRdb copy is limited to in-frame clones, with some not included. In the table there are approximately 20,000 clones, about nine tenths of which are singletons. The input for sequencing was CD4+ or CD8+ T cells sorted from blood, taken in a trial of the OX40 agonist ivuxolimab. The chain carries TRBV29-1 and TRBJ2-1; 10 bases map to TRBD2. The clonotype was recovered from an adult with an advanced solid tumor such as melanoma, head and neck, liver or kidney cancer. The CDR3, as DNA: TGCAGCGTTGAAGGACGAAGCGGGGGGGACAATGAGCAGTTCTTC. This translates into CSVEGRSGGDNEQFF.